This TCR beta chain was observed in a study of T cell responses to AZD1222 COVID-19 vaccine. Study-wide points: Compared with day 0, the breadth and depth of the Spike-specific TCR repertoire rose significantly after two doses of AZD1222. Along spike, vaccine-associated CD4 TCRs were found throughout, with dominance at 160-218 and 743-854. Epitopes outside B.1.351 and B.1.1.7 mutated regions reportedly drew nearly half of spike TCRs.

The table came from immunoSEQ multiplex PCR; TCRdb's copy has only in-frame clones and leaves some out. The sample yields about 86,000 clones, roughly 90% seen once. Worth noting for this clone: The antigen remains unidentified.

The V end lost 1 base, the J end lost 1 base, and 11 bases lay between the germline ends. The CDR3 extends over 16 amino acids. Germline V CDR1 and CDR2: SEHNR, FQNEAQ (reference sequence). This TCR was sampled from an adult who received the AZD1222 COVID-19 vaccine. The source material was peripheral blood, sampled 28 days after the second AZD1222 dose. This sequence joins TRBV7-9 and TRBJ2-1, with D possibly being TRBD1 (5 bases). The CDR3 DNA is TGTGCCAGCAGCTTAGAAGGGGCGGCGTCCTACAATGAGCAGTTCTTC. It specifies CASSLEGAASYNEQFF.